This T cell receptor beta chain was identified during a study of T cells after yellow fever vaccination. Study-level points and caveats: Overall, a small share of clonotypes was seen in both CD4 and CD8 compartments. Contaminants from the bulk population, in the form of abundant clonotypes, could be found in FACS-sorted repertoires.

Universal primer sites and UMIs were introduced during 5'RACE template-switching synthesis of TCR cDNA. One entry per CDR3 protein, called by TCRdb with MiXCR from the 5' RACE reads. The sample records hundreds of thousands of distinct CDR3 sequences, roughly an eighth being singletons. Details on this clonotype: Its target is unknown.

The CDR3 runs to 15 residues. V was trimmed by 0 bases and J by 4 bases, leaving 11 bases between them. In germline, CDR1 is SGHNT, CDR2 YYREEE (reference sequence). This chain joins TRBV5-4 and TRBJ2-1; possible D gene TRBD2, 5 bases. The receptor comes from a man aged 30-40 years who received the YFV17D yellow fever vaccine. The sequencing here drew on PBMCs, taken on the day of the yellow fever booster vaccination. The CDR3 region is CASSLGASQYNEQFF. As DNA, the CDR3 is TGTGCCAGCAGCTTGGGGGCTAGCCAATACAATGAGCAGTTCTTC.